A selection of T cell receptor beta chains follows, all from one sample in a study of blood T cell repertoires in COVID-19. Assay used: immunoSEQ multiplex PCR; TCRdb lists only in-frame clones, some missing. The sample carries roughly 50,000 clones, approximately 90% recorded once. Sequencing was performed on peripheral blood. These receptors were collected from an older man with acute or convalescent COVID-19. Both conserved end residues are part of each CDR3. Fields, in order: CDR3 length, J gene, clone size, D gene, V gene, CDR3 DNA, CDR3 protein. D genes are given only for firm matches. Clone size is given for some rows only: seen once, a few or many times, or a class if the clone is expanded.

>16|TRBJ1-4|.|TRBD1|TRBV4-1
TGCGCCAGCAGCCAAGATTCGGGGACAGGGGATGAAAAACTGTTTTTT
CASSQDSGTGDEKLFF
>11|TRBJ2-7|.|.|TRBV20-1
TGCAGTGCTAAAGATCCATCAGAGCAGTACTTC
CSAKDPSEQYF
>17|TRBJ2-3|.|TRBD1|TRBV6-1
TGTGCCAGCAGTGGTGGACGACAGGGGGGAAGCACAGATACGCAGTATTTT
CASSGGRQGGSTDTQYF
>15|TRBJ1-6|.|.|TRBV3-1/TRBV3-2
TGTGCCAGCAGCCAAGACAGGATCTATAATTCACCCCTCCACTTT
CASSQDRIYNSPLHF
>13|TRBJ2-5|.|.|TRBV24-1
TGTGCCACCAGTGACAGGACAACGAAGACCCAGTACTTC
CATSDRTTKTQYF
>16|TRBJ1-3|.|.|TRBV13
TGTGCCAGCAGCAGGGGAGGGAGAAGCTCTGGAAACACCATATATTTT
CASSRGGRSSGNTIYF
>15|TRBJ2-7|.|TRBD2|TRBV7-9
TGTGCCAGCAGCTTCTTTTCCGGGACTAGCGGGGGGCTCCGCTTC
CASSFFSGTSGGLRF
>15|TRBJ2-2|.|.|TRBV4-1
TGCGCCAGCAGCCAAGATACCATAGAAGCCGGGGAGCTGTTTTTT
CASSQDTIEAGELFF
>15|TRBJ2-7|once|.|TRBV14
TGTGCCAGCAGCCAAGCCGGGACACCTTTCTACGAGCAGTACTTC
CASSQAGTPFYEQYF
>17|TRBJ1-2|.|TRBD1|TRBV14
TGTGCCAGCAGCCAAGTGGGCGGGACAGGGTTGCGCTATGGCTACACCTTC
CASSQVGGTGLRYGYTF
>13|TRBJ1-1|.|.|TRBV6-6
TGTGCCAGCACCTCCCTAGGGGAACCTGAAGCTTTCTTT
CASTSLGEPEAFF
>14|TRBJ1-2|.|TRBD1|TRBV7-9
TGTGCCAGCAGCTCGACTAGGGACAGTTATGGCTACACCTTC
CASSSTRDSYGYTF
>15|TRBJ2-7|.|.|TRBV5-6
TGTGCCAGCAGCTCACAGACGAAAAGCTCCTACGAGCAGTACTTC
CASSSQTKSSYEQYF
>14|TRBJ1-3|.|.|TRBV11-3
TGTGCCAGCAGCGCGCACCCCTCTGGAAACACCATATATTTT
CASSAHPSGNTIYF
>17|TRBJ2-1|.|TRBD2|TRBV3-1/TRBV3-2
TGTGCCAGCAGCCAAAACCCTCTAGCGGGGGCACCGCGGGAGCAGTTCTTC
CASSQNPLAGAPREQFF
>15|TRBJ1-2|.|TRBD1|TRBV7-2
TGTGCCAGCAGCTTAGCCCTAAGGACAGGGGCTGGCTACACCTTC
CASSLALRTGAGYTF
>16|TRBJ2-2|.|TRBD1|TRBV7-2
TGTGCCAGCAGCCCCCGGCCAGGGGGCTTGGGCGGGGAGCTGTTTTTT
CASSPRPGGLGGELFF
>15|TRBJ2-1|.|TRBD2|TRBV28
TGTGCCAGCAGTTTAGAAGCGGGGGGGCCGGCTGAGCAGTTCTTC
CASSLEAGGPAEQFF
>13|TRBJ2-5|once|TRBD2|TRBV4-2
TGTGCCAGCTCGGCGGGGGGTGCAGAGACCCAGTACTTC
CASSAGGAETQYF
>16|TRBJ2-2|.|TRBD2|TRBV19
TGTGCCAGTCAGGATGCCGGGACTAGCGCGTGGGGGGAGCTGTTTTTT
CASQDAGTSAWGELFF
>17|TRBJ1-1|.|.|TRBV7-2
TGTGCCAGCATCCCCAACGAGACACCCTTTCAGAACACTGAAGCTTTCTTT
CASIPNETPFQNTEAFF
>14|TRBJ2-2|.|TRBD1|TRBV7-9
TGTGCCAGCAGCCCCACAGGGGACACCGGGGAGCTGTTTTTT
CASSPTGDTGELFF
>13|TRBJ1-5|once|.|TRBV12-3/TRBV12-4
TGTGCCAGCACCCCGTCCGAGGTGCAGCCCCAGCATTTT
CASTPSEVQPQHF
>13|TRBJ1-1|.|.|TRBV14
TGTGCCAGCCGAGTCTTCGGGAACACTGAAGCTTTCTTT
CASRVFGNTEAFF
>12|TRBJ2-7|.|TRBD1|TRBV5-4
TGTGCCAGCAGTTGGGACAGGGTCGAGCAGTACTTC
CASSWDRVEQYF
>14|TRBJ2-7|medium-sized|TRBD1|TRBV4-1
TGCGCCAGCAGCCAAGACACAGGGGGCAACGAGCAGTACTTC
CASSQDTGGNEQYF
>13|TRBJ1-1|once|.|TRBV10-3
TGTGCCATCAGTGCAGGGGAAGGAACTGAAGCTTTCTTT
CAISAGEGTEAFF
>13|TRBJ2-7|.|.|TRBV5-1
TGCGCCAGCAGCTTGCTCCCCTTAGACGAGCAGTACTTC
CASSLLPLDEQYF
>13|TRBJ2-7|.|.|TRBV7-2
TGTGCCAGCAGCCCCTGGTCAGGTTACGAGCAGTACTTC
CASSPWSGYEQYF
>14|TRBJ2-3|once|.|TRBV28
TGTGCCAGCAGTCGAAACCTGGGGGGAGATACGCAGTATTTT
CASSRNLGGDTQYF
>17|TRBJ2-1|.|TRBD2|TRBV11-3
TGTGCCAGCAGCTTAGATTCCGGACTAGCGAGTTTCAATGAGCAGTTCTTC
CASSLDSGLASFNEQFF
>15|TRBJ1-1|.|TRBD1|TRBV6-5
TGTGCCAGCAGTTACGCCAGGGGGCGGAACACTGAAGCTTTCTTT
CASSYARGRNTEAFF
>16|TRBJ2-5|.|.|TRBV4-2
TGTGCCAGCAGCCAAGCCGGGACCACTGGGGGGGAGACCCAGTACTTC
CASSQAGTTGGETQYF
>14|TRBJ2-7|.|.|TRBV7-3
TGTGCCAGCAGCCCCACGGGACAACTCTACGAGCAGTACTTC
CASSPTGQLYEQYF
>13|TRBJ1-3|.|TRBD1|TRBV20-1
TGCAGTGCTAGTCAGGGGGCTGGAAACACCATATATTTT
CSASQGAGNTIYF
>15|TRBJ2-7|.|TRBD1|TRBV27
TGTGCCAGCAGACCCCATGAGACAGGGGCGGGGGAGCAGTACTTC
CASRPHETGAGEQYF
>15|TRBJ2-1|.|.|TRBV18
TGTGCCAGCTCACCTATAGGGGGGGCCTTGAATGAGCAGTTCTTC
CASSPIGGALNEQFF
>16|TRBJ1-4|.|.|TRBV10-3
TGTGCCATCAGTGAGGTCGGCCAGGTCGACAATGAAAAACTGTTTTTT
CAISEVGQVDNEKLFF
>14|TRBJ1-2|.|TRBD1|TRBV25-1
TGTGCCAGCAGCGGGGCGGCAGGGGGCATTGGCTACACCTTC
CASSGAAGGIGYTF
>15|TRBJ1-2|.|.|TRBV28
TGTGCCAGCTACGGAATTCGGTTGACAGTTTATGGCTACACCTTC
CASYGIRLTVYGYTF
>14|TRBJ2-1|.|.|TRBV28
TGTGCCAGCAGTTTAGGGGGCAGGCACAATGAGCAGTTCTTC
CASSLGGRHNEQFF
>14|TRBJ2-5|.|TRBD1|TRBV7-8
TGTGCCAGCAGCGCTGGGACAGGGGGAGAGACCCAGTACTTC
CASSAGTGGETQYF
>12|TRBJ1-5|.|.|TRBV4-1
TGCGCCAGCACCAATCCCGGTGAGCCCCAGCATTTT
CASTNPGEPQHF
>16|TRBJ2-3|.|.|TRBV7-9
TGTGCCAGCAGCTTATCAGATGGTCCGTCCACAGATACGCAGTATTTT
CASSLSDGPSTDTQYF
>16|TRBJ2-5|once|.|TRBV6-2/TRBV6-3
TGTGCCAGCAGTTACGGCGGGGCGGGGTCGTACGAGACCCAGTACTTC
CASSYGGAGSYETQYF
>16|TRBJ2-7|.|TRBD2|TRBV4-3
TGCGCCAGCCCCTCCAGGGGAGCGGGGGTCGGCGATGAGCAGTACTTC
CASPSRGAGVGDEQYF
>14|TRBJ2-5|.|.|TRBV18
TGTGCCAGCTCACCAGGTGATACCGGGGAGACCCAGTACTTC
CASSPGDTGETQYF
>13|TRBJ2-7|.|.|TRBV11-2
TGTGCCAGCAGCCCCCGGACACCCCACGAGCAGTACTTC
CASSPRTPHEQYF
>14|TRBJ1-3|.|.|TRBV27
TGTGCCAGCAGTTTACGGGGGTATGGAAACACCATATATTTT
CASSLRGYGNTIYF
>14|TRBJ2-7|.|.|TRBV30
TGTGCCTGGAGCCCGGGTTATGCCTCCTACGAGCAGTACTTC
CAWSPGYASYEQYF
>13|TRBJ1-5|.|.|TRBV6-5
TGTGCCAGCAGTCGGACATTCAATCAGCCCCAGCATTTT
CASSRTFNQPQHF
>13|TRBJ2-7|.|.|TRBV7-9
TGTGCCAGCAGCTCCCTTTTCTCCTACGAGCAGTACTTC
CASSSLFSYEQYF
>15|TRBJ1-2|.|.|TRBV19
TGTGCCAGTAGGATAGGGGCGCAAAGCTCCTATGGCTACACCTTC
CASRIGAQSSYGYTF
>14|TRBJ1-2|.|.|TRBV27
TGTGCCAGCAGTCGGTCCGGGGGGGATTATGGCTACACCTTC
CASSRSGGDYGYTF
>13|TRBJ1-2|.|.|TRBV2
TGTGCCAGCAGTATGGAGGTCGTAGATGGCTACACCTTC
CASSMEVVDGYTF
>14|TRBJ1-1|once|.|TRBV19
TGTGCCAGTCAAATACGGGTAGGTCCGATTGAAGCTTTCTTT
CASQIRVGPIEAFF
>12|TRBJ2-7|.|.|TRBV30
TGTGCCTGGATCTTGAGCGGCTACGAGCAGTACTTC
CAWILSGYEQYF